This T cell receptor beta chain was sequenced in a study of T cell changes during pregnancy in multiple sclerosis. This clone was detected only once. Clones were read by immunoSEQ multiplex PCR, and TCRdb kept only the in-frame ones, dropping some. In the table there are approximately 110,000 clones, approximately 90% of which are singletons. The V and J ends lost 3 bases and 0 bases respectively, with 9 bases between them. The CDR3 loop spans 14 amino acids. In germline, CDR1 is SGHTA, CDR2 FQGNSA. This material consisted of peripheral blood, taken in the third trimester of pregnancy. The J gene is TRBJ2-7, the V gene TRBV7-2; perhaps TRBD1 as D (6 bases). The sequence came from a female donor with multiple sclerosis, enrolled in a pregnancy study. The CDR3 here is CASSFWDNSYEQYF. CDR3 sequence (DNA): TGTGCCAGCAGCTTTTGGGACAACTCCTACGAGCAGTACTTC.